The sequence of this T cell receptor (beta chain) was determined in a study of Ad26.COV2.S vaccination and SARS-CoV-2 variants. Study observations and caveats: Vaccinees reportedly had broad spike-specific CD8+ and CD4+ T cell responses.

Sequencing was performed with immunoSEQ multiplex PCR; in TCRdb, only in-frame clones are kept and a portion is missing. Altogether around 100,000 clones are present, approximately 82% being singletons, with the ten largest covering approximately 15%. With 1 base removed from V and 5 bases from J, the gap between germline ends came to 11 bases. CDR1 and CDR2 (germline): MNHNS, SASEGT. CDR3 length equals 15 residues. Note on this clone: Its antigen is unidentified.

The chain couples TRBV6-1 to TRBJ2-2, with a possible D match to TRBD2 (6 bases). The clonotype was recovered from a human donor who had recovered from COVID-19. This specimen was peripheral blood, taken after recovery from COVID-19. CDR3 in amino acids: CASSEVLAGTGELFF. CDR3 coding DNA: TGTGCCAGCAGTGAAGTCCTTGCGGGGACCGGGGAGCTGTTTTTT.